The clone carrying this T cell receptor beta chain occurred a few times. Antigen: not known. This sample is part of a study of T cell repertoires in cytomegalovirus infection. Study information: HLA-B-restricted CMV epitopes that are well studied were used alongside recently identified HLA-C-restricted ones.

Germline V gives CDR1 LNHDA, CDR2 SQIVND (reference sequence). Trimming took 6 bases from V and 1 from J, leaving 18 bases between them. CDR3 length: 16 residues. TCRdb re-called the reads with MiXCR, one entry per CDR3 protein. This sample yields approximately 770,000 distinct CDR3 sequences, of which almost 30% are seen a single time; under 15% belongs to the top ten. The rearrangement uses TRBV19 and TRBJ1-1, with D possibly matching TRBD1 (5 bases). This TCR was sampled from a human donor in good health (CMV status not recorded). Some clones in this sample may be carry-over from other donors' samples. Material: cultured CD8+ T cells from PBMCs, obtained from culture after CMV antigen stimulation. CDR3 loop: CASSGRVGTENTEAFF. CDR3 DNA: TGTGCCAGTAGCGGTAGGGTGGGGACGGAGAACACTGAAGCTTTCTTT.